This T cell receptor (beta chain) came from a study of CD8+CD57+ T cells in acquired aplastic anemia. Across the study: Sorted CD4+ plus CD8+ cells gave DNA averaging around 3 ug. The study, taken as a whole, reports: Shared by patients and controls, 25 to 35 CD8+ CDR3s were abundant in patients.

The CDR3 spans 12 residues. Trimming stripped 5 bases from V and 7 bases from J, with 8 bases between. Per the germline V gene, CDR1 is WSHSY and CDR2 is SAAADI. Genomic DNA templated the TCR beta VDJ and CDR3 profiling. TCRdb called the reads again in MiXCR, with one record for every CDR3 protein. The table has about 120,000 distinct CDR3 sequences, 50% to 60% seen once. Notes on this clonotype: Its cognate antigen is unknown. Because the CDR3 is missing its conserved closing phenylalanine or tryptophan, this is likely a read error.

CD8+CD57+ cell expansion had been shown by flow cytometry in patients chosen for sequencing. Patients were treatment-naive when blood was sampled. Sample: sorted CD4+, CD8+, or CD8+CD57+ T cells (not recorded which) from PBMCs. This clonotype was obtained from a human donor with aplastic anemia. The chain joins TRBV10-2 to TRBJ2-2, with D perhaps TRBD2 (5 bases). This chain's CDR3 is CASSTLGGELFL. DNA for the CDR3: TGCGCCAGCAGTACACTAGGCGGGGAGCTGTTTCTT.